A single sample is the source of the 30 T cell receptor beta chains below, sequenced in a study of control samples from healthy donors and cancer patients. The data were produced by immunoSEQ multiplex PCR, yet TCRdb's version contains in-frame clones alone and is incomplete. The profile shows about 120,000 clones, roughly 90% of them singletons. Specimen: blood. The receptors shown here come from a man in his fifties or sixties in good health.

This clone occurred once. V is TRBV6-6 and J is TRBJ2-5; 11 nucleotides match TRBD2. V dropped 5 bases and J dropped 4; count of bases not matched to a gene: 9. Per the germline V gene, CDR1 is MNHNY and CDR2 is SVGAGI (reference sequence). The CDR3 is 16 amino acids. DNA of the CDR3: TGTGCCAGCAGTCCGCCCCTAGCGGGGGGTTCAGAGACCCAGTACTTC. It encodes CASSPPLAGGSETQYF.

V and J are TRBV5-6 and TRBJ2-2; 8 bases line up with TRBD1. Looked up from germline, CDR1 is SGHDT and CDR2 is YYEEEE. J gave up 8 bases and V 4 bases, and 10 bases lay outside the gene matches. The CDR3 has 15 amino acids. The CDR3 here is CASSTRTGIWGELFF. CDR3 nucleotides: TGTGCCAGCAGCACCCGGACAGGGATATGGGGGGAGCTGTTTTTT.

V usage is TRBV9 and J usage is TRBJ2-7, with D hard to call. CDR1 is SGDLS, CDR2 YYNGEE, per germline. The CDR3 has 14 residues. V gave up 3 bases and J gave up 0 bases, with 10 bases separating them. DNA for the CDR3: TGTGCCAGCAGCGATACAGATCCCTCCTACGAGCAGTACTTC. Its protein is CASSDTDPSYEQYF. Combining the CDR3 with reference TRBV9 and TRBJ2-7 gives the whole variable domain DSGVTQTPKHLITATGQRVTLRCSPRSGDLSVYWYQQSLDQGLQFLIQYYNGEERAKGNILERFSAQQFPDLHSELNLSSLELGDSALYFCASSDTDPSYEQYFGPGTRLTVT.

J is TRBJ1-3 and V is TRBV18, with D perhaps matching TRBD1 (5 bases). Between the trimmed V and J ends, which lost 5 bases and 2 bases, there was a span of 13 bases. This CDR3 contains 15 residues. The germline V gene encodes CDR1 KGHSH and CDR2 LQKENI. The CDR3 nucleotides are TGTGCCAGCTCAAGACCTGGGACGGCTGGAAACACCATATATTTT. This codes for CASSRPGTAGNTIYF.

The rearrangement uses TRBV5-1 and TRBJ2-3; TRBD2 aligns across 7 bases. Germline V gene data show CDR1 as SGHRS and CDR2 as YFSETQ. The trim removed 3 bases at V and 6 bases at J, leaving 10 bases unmatched. The CDR3 is 15 amino acids. CDR3: CASSSLASGADTQYF. CDR3 sequence (DNA): TGCGCCAGCAGCTCACTAGCGAGTGGTGCGGATACGCAGTATTTT. Drawing the rest from reference TRBV5-1 and TRBJ2-3, the complete variable domain is KAGVTQTPRYLIKTRGQQVTLSCSPISGHRSVSWYQQTPGQGLQFLFEYFSETQRNKGNFPGRFSGRQFSNSRSEMNVSTLELGDSALYLCASSSLASGADTQYFGPGTRLTVL.

The chain couples TRBV5-4 to TRBJ1-1; D gene unclear. V gave up 0 bases and J gave up 1 base, with 7 bases separating them. The CDR3 covers 14 residues. Germline V gene sequence: CDR1 SGHNT, CDR2 YYREEE (reference sequence). CDR3 sequence: CASSLAMENTEAFF. The CDR3 DNA is TGTGCCAGCAGCTTGGCCATGGAGAACACTGAAGCTTTCTTT.

This chain connects TRBV6-5 to TRBJ2-7, with a possible D match to TRBD1 (6 bases). CDR1 is MNHEY, CDR2 SVGAGI, per germline. Trimming cost V 4 bases and J 1 base, with 8 bases left between them. The CDR3 loop spans 13 amino acids. In DNA form, the CDR3 reads TGTGCCAGCAGTTTTCAGGGGTCCTACGAGCAGTACTTC. Amino acids: CASSFQGSYEQYF.

In the case of this clone: The sample holds other DNA sequences that translate to the same CDR3. This chain connects TRBV9 to TRBJ2-3, with TRBD2 matching over 8 bases. The germline gives CDR1 SGDLS, CDR2 YYNGEE. The CDR3 runs 15 residues. Unmatched junction bases numbered 1, after V lost 0 bases and J lost 1 base. CDR3 sequence (DNA): TGTGCCAGCAGCGTAGCGGGGGGGCGCACAGATACGCAGTATTTT. Residues: CASSVAGGRTDTQYF.

The chain is built from TRBV6-2 or TRBV6-3 and TRBJ1-5; tentative D call: TRBD1 (6 bases). The CDR3 spans 14 residues. V was shortened by 5 bases and J by 3 bases, with 11 bases between the two germline ends. Per the germline V gene, CDR1 is MNHEY and CDR2 is SVGEGT. CDR3 in DNA: TGTGCCAGCAGTCTGGACAGCTCCAATCAGCCCCAGCATTTT. It specifies CASSLDSSNQPQHF.

This chain uses TRBV5-4 with TRBJ2-7; 8 nucleotides line up with TRBD1. The CDR3 length is 14 residues. Germline V CDR1 and CDR2: SGHNT, YYREEE (reference sequence). V was pared by 4 bases and J by 4 bases, with 7 bases of the junction left unmatched. The CDR3 DNA follows: TGTGCCAGCAGCCCCGACAGGGGACCTTACGAGCAGTACTTC. It specifies CASSPDRGPYEQYF.

J is TRBJ1-5 and V is TRBV5-6; possibly TRBD1 for D (5 bases). The CDR3 has 15 amino acids. Looked up from germline, CDR1 is SGHDT and CDR2 is YYEEEE. V lost 5 bases to trimming and J lost 3 bases, with 15 bases between them. The CDR3 nucleotides are TGTGCCAGCAGTCGCTCAGGGTTTCTCAATCAGCCCCAGCATTTT. It is translated as CASSRSGFLNQPQHF.

The V call is TRBV6-6, the J call TRBJ1-2; 8 bases align to TRBD1. Trimming at V came to 7 bases and at J to 7 bases, leaving 5 bases not matched to a gene. CDR1 is MNHNY and CDR2 is SVGAGI in the germline V gene (reference sequence). The CDR3 loop spans 12 amino acids. CDR3: CASTLDRAGYTF. The CDR3 DNA follows: TGTGCCAGCACCTTGGACAGGGCTGGCTACACCTTC.

The V and J genes are TRBV9 and TRBJ2-1; 7 positions match TRBD2. Germline CDR1 and CDR2: SGDLS and YYNGEE. Trimming cost V 0 bases and J 2 bases; bases outside gene matches: 2. CDR3 length equals 15 residues. This CDR3 is CASSVDGGTYNEQFF. The CDR3 DNA sequence: TGTGCCAGCAGCGTAGACGGGGGGACCTACAATGAGCAGTTCTTC. The full variable domain, in which reference TRBV9 and TRBJ2-1 provide the parts outside the CDR3, is DSGVTQTPKHLITATGQRVTLRCSPRSGDLSVYWYQQSLDQGLQFLIQYYNGEERAKGNILERFSAQQFPDLHSELNLSSLELGDSALYFCASSVDGGTYNEQFFGPGTRLTVL.

V is TRBV14 and J is TRBJ1-3; D may be TRBD1 (5 bases). Trimming pared 8 bases from V and 0 bases from J, leaving 14 bases between. The CDR3 runs to 15 residues. Germline lookup yields CDR1 SGHDN and CDR2 FVKESK. CDR3 coding DNA: TGTGCCAGCGGGGGGAGTGTTTACTCTGGAAACACCATATATTTT. Amino acids: CASGGSVYSGNTIYF. Drawing the rest from reference TRBV14 and TRBJ1-3, the complete variable domain is EAGVTQFPSHSVIEKGQTVTLRCDPISGHDNLYWYRRVMGKEIKFLLHFVKESKQDESGMPNNRFLAERTGGTYSTLKVQPAELEDSGVYFCASGGSVYSGNTIYFGEGSWLTVV.

This rearrangement joins TRBV2 to TRBJ1-2, with D perhaps matching TRBD1 (6 bases). V lost 5 bases and J 3 bases, leaving 10 bases between the germline ends. This CDR3 has 13 residues. Looked up from germline, CDR1 is SNHLY and CDR2 is FYNNEI. This CDR3 is CASSYRQDYGYTF. The CDR3, as DNA: TGTGCCAGCAGTTATAGACAGGACTATGGCTACACCTTC. Supplemented by reference TRBV2 and TRBJ1-2, the full variable domain reads EPEVTQTPSHQVTQMGQEVILRCVPISNHLYFYWYRQILGQKVEFLVSFYNNEISEKSEIFDDQFSVERPDGSNFTLKIRSTKLEDSAMYFCASSYRQDYGYTFGSGTRLTVV.

The rearrangement joins TRBV5-1 to TRBJ1-3; no clear D gene. Trimming cost V 0 bases and J 0 bases, with 10 bases left between them. This CDR3 has 16 amino acids. Germline CDR1 SGHRS, CDR2 YFSETQ. The chain's CDR3 is CASSLEQARSGNTIYF. In DNA, the CDR3 is TGCGCCAGCAGCTTGGAGCAGGCCCGCTCTGGAAACACCATATATTTT.

The chain carries TRBV6-5 and TRBJ2-3; 7 nucleotides match TRBD1. In germline, CDR1 is MNHEY, CDR2 SVGAGI. The CDR3 covers 13 residues. The V segment lost 7 bases and the J segment 3 bases; nucleotides outside the gene matches: 4. The CDR3, as DNA: TGTGCCAGCACGAGACAGGGAACAGATACGCAGTATTTT. It codes for CASTRQGTDTQYF.

This sequence joins TRBV27 and TRBJ2-1, with 11 bases aligning to TRBD1. Germline CDR1 is MNHEY and CDR2 is SMNVEV (reference sequence). Germline trimming cut 4 bases from V and 7 bases from J; bases unmatched to any gene: 6. The CDR3 has 15 amino acids. As DNA, the CDR3 is TGTGCCAGCAGTTACTCGGGGACAGGGGGTAATGAGCAGTTCTTC. It specifies CASSYSGTGGNEQFF.

The J gene is TRBJ2-7, the V gene TRBV29-1; a possible D gene is TRBD2 (7 bases). Germline V gene lookup returns CDR1 SQVTM and CDR2 ANQGSEA. V dropped 0 bases and J dropped 6 bases, with 12 bases sitting between them. The CDR3 runs 13 residues. CDR3 sequence reads: CSVEERGGSEQYF. In DNA form, the CDR3 reads TGCAGCGTTGAAGAAAGGGGGGGAAGCGAGCAGTACTTC.

The J gene is TRBJ1-1, the V gene TRBV5-1; D is ambiguous. Germline CDR1 and CDR2: SGHRS and YFSETQ. Deletions cut 7 bases from V and 5 bases from J, with 12 bases between. The length of the CDR3 is 12 residues. The CDR3 here is CASGEGGTEAFF. CDR3 in DNA: TGCGCCAGCGGGGAAGGAGGAACTGAAGCTTTCTTT.

V gene TRBV25-1 combines with J gene TRBJ2-7; possible D gene TRBD1, 6 bases. Germline V lookup: CDR1 MGHDK, CDR2 SYGVNS. This CDR3 is 14 amino acids long. Deletions cut 4 bases from V and 2 bases from J, with 12 bases between. The CDR3: CASSAHRVPYEQYF. The CDR3 bases are TGTGCCAGCAGTGCCCACAGGGTCCCCTACGAGCAGTACTTC.

This clone was seen once. This chain links TRBV9 with TRBJ1-4; 10 nucleotides agree with TRBD1. Losses at the gene ends were 0 bases for V and 6 bases for J; bases not matched to a gene: 5. Germline assignment: CDR1 SGDLS and CDR2 YYNGEE. There are 16 residues in the CDR3. The CDR3 here is CASSVGTGQGYEKLFF. DNA of the CDR3: TGTGCCAGCAGCGTAGGTACGGGACAGGGGTATGAAAAACTGTTTTTT.

This clone was observed a few times. The rearrangement links TRBV9 to TRBJ2-2; no definite D call. Germline CDR1 reads SGDLS; CDR2 reads YYNGEE. With 0 bases removed from V and 1 base from J, the gap between germline ends came to 4 bases. This CDR3 region has 14 residues. This CDR3 is CASSVVLNTGELFF. The CDR3 region has the DNA TGTGCCAGCAGCGTAGTTTTGAACACCGGGGAGCTGTTTTTT.

The V call is TRBV5-1, the J call TRBJ1-6, with 7 bases identical to TRBD1. Germline values: CDR1 SGHRS, CDR2 YFSETQ. This CDR3 contains 14 residues. V was clipped by 4 bases and J by 11 bases; unmatched bases: 9. The CDR3 sequence: CASSRMTGWTPLHF. The CDR3 coding sequence is TGCGCCAGCAGCCGTATGACAGGGTGGACACCCCTCCACTTT.

The sample holds one count of this clone. The V and J genes are TRBV5-1 and TRBJ1-2, with D possibly matching TRBD1 (6 bases). The CDR3 sequence is 14 residues long. Per the germline V gene, CDR1 is SGHRS and CDR2 is YFSETQ. The V end lost 1 base, the J end lost 8 bases, and 15 bases lay between the germline ends. The CDR3 reads CASSLSPQGLGYTF. For the CDR3, the DNA is TGCGCCAGCAGCTTGTCCCCACAGGGTCTGGGCTACACCTTC.

This clone was recorded a few times. The chain carries TRBV5-1 and TRBJ1-2, with 10 bases matching TRBD1. V trimming: 5 bases; J trimming: 3 bases; junction bases outside the gene matches: 4. The CDR3 is made up of 14 amino acids. Germline V gene data show CDR1 as SGHRS and CDR2 as YFSETQ. CDR3 coding DNA: TGCGCCAGCAGATGGACAGGGGGTGACTATGGCTACACCTTC. Amino acids: CASRWTGGDYGYTF. Supplemented by reference TRBV5-1 and TRBJ1-2, the full variable domain reads KAGVTQTPRYLIKTRGQQVTLSCSPISGHRSVSWYQQTPGQGLQFLFEYFSETQRNKGNFPGRFSGRQFSNSRSEMNVSTLELGDSALYLCASRWTGGDYGYTFGSGTRLTVV.

The chain couples TRBV27 to TRBJ2-7; no clear D. The CDR3 length is 14 residues. V was cut by 0 bases and J by 6 bases, with 12 bases left in between. Germline CDR1 is MNHEY and CDR2 is SMNVEV (reference sequence). The CDR3 DNA sequence: TGTGCCAGCAGTTTATCTGGGTGGAGTGGCGAGCAGTACTTC. Translated, it gives CASSLSGWSGEQYF.

This chain joins TRBV7-9 and TRBJ1-3; no definite D call. Germline V lookup: CDR1 SEHNR, CDR2 FQNEAQ (reference sequence). This CDR3 is built from 15 residues. Trimming pared 3 bases from V and 0 bases from J, leaving 9 bases between. The CDR3 sequence: CASSFTQGSGNTIYF. CDR3 DNA: TGTGCCAGCAGCTTCACGCAAGGCTCTGGAAACACCATATATTTT.

This chain joins TRBV5-4 and TRBJ2-5, with a possible D match to TRBD2 (5 bases). The V and J ends lost 0 bases and 5 bases respectively, with 14 bases between them. The germline V gene has CDR1 SGHNT and CDR2 YYREEE (reference sequence). This CDR3 has 15 amino acids. The CDR3 DNA reads TGTGCCAGCAGCTTGGCCGCACCGCCGGGGGAGACCCAGTACTTC. Residues: CASSLAAPPGETQYF.

Only one count was recorded for this clone. V usage is TRBV3-1 (or the pseudogene TRBV3-2) and J usage is TRBJ2-5, with 7 bases aligning to TRBD1. The CDR3 totals 21 residues. Unmatched junction bases numbered 26, after V lost 4 bases and J lost 3 bases. Germline V CDR1 and CDR2: LGHDT, YNNKEL (reference sequence). CDR3 coding DNA: TGTGCCAGCAGCCCAGCCTTGATTATCAAGACAGGGAATATTTTGGAAGAGACCCAGTACTTC. Translation: CASSPALIIKTGNILEETQYF.